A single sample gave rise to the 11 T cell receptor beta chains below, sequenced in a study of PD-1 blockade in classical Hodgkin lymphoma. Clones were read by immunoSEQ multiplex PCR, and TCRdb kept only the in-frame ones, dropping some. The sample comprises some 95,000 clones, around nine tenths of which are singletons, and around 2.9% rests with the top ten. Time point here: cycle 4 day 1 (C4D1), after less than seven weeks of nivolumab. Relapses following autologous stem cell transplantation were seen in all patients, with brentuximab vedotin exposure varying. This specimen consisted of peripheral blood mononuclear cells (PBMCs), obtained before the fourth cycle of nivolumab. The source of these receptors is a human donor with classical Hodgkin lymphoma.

The CDR3 bases are TGTGCCAGCAGTTTACTCGGTAATGAGCAGTTCTTC. Translated: CASSLLGNEQFF. The chain uses TRBV28 and TRBJ2-1; D uncertain. The CDR3 extends over 12 amino acids. V was clipped by 2 bases and J by 7 bases, with 6 bases between them. Germline V gene data show CDR1 as MDHEN and CDR2 as SYDVKM.

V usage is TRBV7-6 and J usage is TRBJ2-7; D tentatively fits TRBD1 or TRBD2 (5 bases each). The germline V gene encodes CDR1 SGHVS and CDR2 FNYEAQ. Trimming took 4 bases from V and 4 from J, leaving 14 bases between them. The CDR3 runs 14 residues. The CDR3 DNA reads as TGTGCCAGCAGCTCCACCCCCGGGACGTACGAGCAGTACTTC. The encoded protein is CASSSTPGTYEQYF.

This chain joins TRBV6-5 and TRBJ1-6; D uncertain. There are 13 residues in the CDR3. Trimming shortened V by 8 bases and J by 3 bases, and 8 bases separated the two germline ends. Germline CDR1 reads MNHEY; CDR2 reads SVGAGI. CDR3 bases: TGTGCCAGCGCGAGCGGCTATAATTCACCCCTCCACTTT. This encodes CASASGYNSPLHF.

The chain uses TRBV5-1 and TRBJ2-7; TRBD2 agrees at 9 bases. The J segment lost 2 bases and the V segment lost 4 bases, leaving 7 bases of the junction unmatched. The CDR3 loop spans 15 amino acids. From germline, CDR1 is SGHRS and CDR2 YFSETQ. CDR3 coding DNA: TGCGCCAGCAGCGATAGCGGGGGAGACACCTACGAGCAGTACTTC. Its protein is CASSDSGGDTYEQYF.

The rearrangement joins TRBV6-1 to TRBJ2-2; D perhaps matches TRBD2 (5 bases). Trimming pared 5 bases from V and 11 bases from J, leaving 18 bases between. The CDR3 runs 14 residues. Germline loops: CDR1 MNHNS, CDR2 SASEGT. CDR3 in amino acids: CASSFRGPSGELFF. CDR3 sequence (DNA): TGTGCCAGCAGTTTCCGTGGACCAAGCGGCGAGCTGTTTTTT.

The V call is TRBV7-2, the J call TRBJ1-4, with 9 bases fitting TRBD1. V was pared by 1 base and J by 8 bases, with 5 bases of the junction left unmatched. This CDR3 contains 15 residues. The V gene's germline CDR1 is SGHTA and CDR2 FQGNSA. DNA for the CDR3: TGTGCCAGCAGCTTAGGGCGGGACAGGGCGGAAAAACTGTTTTTT. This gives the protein CASSLGRDRAEKLFF.

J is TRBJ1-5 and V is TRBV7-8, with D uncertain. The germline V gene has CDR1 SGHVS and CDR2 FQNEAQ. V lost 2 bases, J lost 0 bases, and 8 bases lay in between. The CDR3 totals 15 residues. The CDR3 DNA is TGTGCCAGCAGCTTACAGGAGTATAGCAATCAGCCCCAGCATTTT. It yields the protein CASSLQEYSNQPQHF.

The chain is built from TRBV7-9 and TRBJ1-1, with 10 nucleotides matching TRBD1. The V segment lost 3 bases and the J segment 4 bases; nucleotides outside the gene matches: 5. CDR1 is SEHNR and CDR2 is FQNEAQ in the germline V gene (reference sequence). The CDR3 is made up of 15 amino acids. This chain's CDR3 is CASSLSGQGPTEAFF. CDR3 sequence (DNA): TGTGCCAGCAGCTTGTCGGGACAGGGGCCCACTGAAGCTTTCTTT.

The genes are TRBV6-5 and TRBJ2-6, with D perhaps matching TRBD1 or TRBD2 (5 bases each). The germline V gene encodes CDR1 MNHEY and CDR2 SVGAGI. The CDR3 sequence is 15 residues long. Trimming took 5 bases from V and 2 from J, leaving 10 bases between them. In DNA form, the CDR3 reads TGTGCCAGCAGTGTCCGGGGCGCTGGGGCCAACGTCCTGACTTTC. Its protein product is CASSVRGAGANVLTF.

The CDR3 DNA reads TGTGCCAGCAGCCAAGACGGTGGGTTGGGCAATCAGCCCCAGCATTTT. It is translated as CASSQDGGLGNQPQHF. The gene calls are TRBV4-2 and TRBJ1-5; D is uncertain. V lost 0 bases and J lost 2, with 11 bases in between. CDR3 length: 16 residues. Germline loops: CDR1 LGHNA, CDR2 YNFKEQ.

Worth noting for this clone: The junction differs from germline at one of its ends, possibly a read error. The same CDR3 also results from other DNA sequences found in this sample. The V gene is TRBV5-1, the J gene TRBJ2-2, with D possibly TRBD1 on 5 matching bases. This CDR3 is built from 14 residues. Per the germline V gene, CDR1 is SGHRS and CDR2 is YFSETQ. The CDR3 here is CASSSGTNTGELFF. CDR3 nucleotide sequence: TGCGCCAGTAGCTCAGGGACGAACACCGGGGAGCTGTTTTTT.